This TCR beta chain was found in a study of OX40 agonist ivuxolimab in advanced cancers. Across the study: The dose-escalation group included hepatocellular carcinoma, melanoma, renal cell carcinoma and head and neck cancer. General observations from the study: In general, CD8+ T cells held more expanded clones than CD4+ did, on average.

CDR3 size: 12 residues. Germline assignment: CDR1 SGDLS and CDR2 YYNGEE. Trimming shortened V by 7 bases and J by 5 bases, and 12 bases separated the two germline ends. Clones were read by immunoSEQ multiplex PCR, and TCRdb kept only the in-frame ones, dropping some. Among 35,000 or so clones, about 80% were seen once, and the ten largest hold about 1.8%. Of note for this clone: Its cognate antigen is unknown.

Exclusion of a patient followed from autoimmune disease history or systemic immunosuppression. The chain couples TRBV9 to TRBJ1-2, with TRBD1 as a possible D gene (6 bases). The sequenced sample was CD4+ or CD8+ T cells sorted from blood, obtained in a trial of the OX40 agonist ivuxolimab. The receptor comes from an adult with an advanced solid tumor such as melanoma, head and neck, liver or kidney cancer. This CDR3 is CASSRQEYGYTF. CDR3 bases: TGTGCCAGCTCGAGACAGGAGTATGGCTACACCTTC.